This T cell receptor beta chain was sequenced during a study of identical twins. TCRdb re-called the 5' RACE reads with MiXCR, one entry per CDR3 protein. The table shows some 1,700,000 distinct CDR3 sequences, with less than 35% occurring only once. This clonotype was found a few times. The target antigen is unknown. Trimming shortened V by 1 base and J by 2 bases, and 18 bases separated the two germline ends. The CDR3 covers 17 residues. Germline V lookup: CDR1 DFQATT, CDR2 SNEGSKA (reference sequence). Study-level findings and limits: When twins shared out-of-frame alpha sequences, those sequences had excess low generation probability. Beta out-of-frame sequences showed weaker excess twin sharing. Instead of following the same donors, the conclusions were based on cross-sectional statistical analysis.

Sequencing used cord blood. The clonotype comes from a newborn girl in good health. This sequence joins TRBV20-1 and TRBJ2-1; tentative D call: TRBD2 (7 bases). This CDR3 is CSARVPPPGGPYNEQFF. The CDR3 nucleotides are TGCAGTGCTAGAGTGCCCCCACCCGGGGGGCCCTACAATGAGCAGTTCTTC.